This is a list of T cell receptor beta chains from one sample in a study of T cell repertoires in cytomegalovirus infection. TCRdb ran MiXCR on the reads and lists one entry per CDR3 protein. The data contain 300,000 to 400,000 distinct CDR3 sequences, more than 8% of them singletons. The sample was PBMCs. The receptor source for this set is a human donor in good health (CMV status not recorded). Some clones in this sample may be carry-over from other donors' samples. Each CDR3 is given with its conserved first and last residue. The order of the fields is J gene, D gene, V gene, clone size, CDR3 protein, CDR3 DNA. The D gene is left open where the match is weak. Expanded clones get a size class; other rows say once, few or many, or leave the size out.

J: TRBJ1-5
D: NA
V: TRBV19
size: many
CDR3: CASSTRTGQPQHF
DNA: TGTGCCAGTAGTACCCGGACCGGTCAGCCCCAGCATTTT

J: TRBJ1-5
D: NA
V: TRBV4-3
size: few
CDR3: CASSQGVAGGSNQPQHF
DNA: TGCGCCAGCAGCCAAGGAGTGGCAGGCGGTAGCAATCAGCCCCAGCATTTT

J: TRBJ1-2
D: NA
V: TRBV11-2
size: many
CDR3: CASSPVQGKPTNYGYTF
DNA: TGTGCCAGCAGCCCTGTACAGGGAAAACCCACTAACTATGGCTACACCTTC

J: TRBJ2-5
D: NA
V: TRBV7-2
size: many
CDR3: CASSLAGWRETQYF
DNA: TGTGCCAGCAGCTTAGCGGGATGGCGAGAGACCCAGTACTTC

J: TRBJ1-1
D: NA
V: TRBV6-2/TRBV6-3
size: many
CDR3: CASRRYSDTEAFF
DNA: TGTGCCAGCAGGAGGTATTCAGACACTGAAGCTTTCTTT

J: TRBJ1-4
D: TRBD1
V: TRBV24-1
size: many
CDR3: CATSDRGQGNEKLFF
DNA: TGTGCCACCAGTGATCGGGGACAGGGTAATGAAAAACTGTTTTTT

J: TRBJ2-6
D: TRBD2
V: TRBV6-2/TRBV6-3
size: many
CDR3: CASTILGAGRGSGANVLTF
DNA: TGTGCCAGCACCATTCTAGGGGCAGGGAGGGGATCTGGGGCCAACGTCCTGACTTTC

J: TRBJ1-1
D: NA
V: TRBV7-9
size: many
CDR3: CASSLESGIAFF
DNA: TGTGCCAGCAGCTTAGAGTCAGGGATAGCTTTCTTT

J: TRBJ1-5
D: NA
V: TRBV19
size: NA
CDR3: CASNYEKYSNQPQHF
DNA: TGTGCCAGTAATTATGAGAAATATAGCAATCAGCCCCAGCATTTT

J: TRBJ2-5
D: NA
V: TRBV20-1
size: NA
CDR3: CSARVPGARTETQYF
DNA: TGCAGTGCTAGGGTCCCAGGGGCACGAACCGAGACCCAGTACTTC

J: TRBJ1-5
D: TRBD1
V: TRBV15
size: many
CDR3: CATSRDRYGTGLVSNQPQHF
DNA: TGTGCCACCAGCAGAGATCGATACGGGACAGGGTTAGTGAGCAATCAGCCCCAGCATTTT

J: TRBJ2-3
D: NA
V: TRBV11-2
size: few
CDR3: CASSPDSRADTQYF
DNA: TGTGCCAGCAGCCCGGACAGTCGGGCAGATACGCAGTATTTT

J: TRBJ2-7
D: TRBD1
V: TRBV5-4
size: NA
CDR3: CASRAGGSYEQYF
DNA: TGTGCCAGCCGAGCAGGGGGTTCCTACGAGCAGTACTTC

J: TRBJ2-5
D: TRBD2
V: TRBV7-2
size: many
CDR3: CASSKTGLAVQYQETQYF
DNA: TGTGCCAGCAGCAAGACAGGACTAGCGGTTCAGTACCAAGAGACCCAGTACTTC

J: TRBJ2-7
D: TRBD2
V: TRBV10-3
size: many
CDR3: CAISESFPGLAGEEEF
DNA: TGTGCCATCAGTGAGTCGTTCCCGGGACTAGCGGGCGAGGAGGAGTTC

J: TRBJ2-5
D: TRBD1
V: TRBV7-9
size: NA
CDR3: CASSSTGGVGETQYF
DNA: TGTGCCAGCAGCTCTACAGGGGGCGTGGGGGAGACCCAGTACTTC

J: TRBJ2-1
D: NA
V: TRBV7-2
size: many
CDR3: CASSQGGQPSPHNEQFF
DNA: TGTGCCAGCAGCCAAGGCGGACAGCCTAGTCCGCACAATGAGCAGTTCTTC

J: TRBJ2-1
D: TRBD2
V: TRBV6-2/TRBV6-3
size: few
CDR3: CASRNASGGFREQFF
DNA: TGTGCCAGCCGGAACGCTAGCGGGGGTTTCCGGGAGCAGTTCTTC

J: TRBJ2-7
D: NA
V: TRBV10-3
size: many
CDR3: CAISESAGEQYF
DNA: TGTGCCATCAGTGAGAGTGCAGGCGAGCAGTACTTC

J: TRBJ1-5
D: NA
V: TRBV6-2/TRBV6-3
size: NA
CDR3: CASSYGQISNQPQHF
DNA: TGTGCCAGCAGTTACGGACAGATTAGCAATCAGCCCCAGCATTTT

J: TRBJ1-2
D: TRBD1
V: TRBV7-9
size: NA
CDR3: CASSNFDRVEGYTF
DNA: TGTGCCAGCAGCAACTTTGACAGGGTGGAGGGCTACACCTTC

J: TRBJ2-7
D: TRBD2
V: TRBV20-1
size: few
CDR3: CSAREAAGGYEQYF
DNA: TGCAGTGCTAGAGAGGCGGCGGGAGGCTACGAGCAGTACTTC

J: TRBJ1-1
D: TRBD1
V: TRBV20-1
size: NA
CDR3: CSAGDRVKTEAFF
DNA: TGCAGTGCTGGGGACAGGGTAAAAACTGAAGCTTTCTTT

J: TRBJ2-5
D: NA
V: TRBV29-1
size: many
CDR3: CSVEGVPGQTSWRETQYF
DNA: TGCAGCGTTGAAGGGGTTCCCGGACAGACCTCTTGGCGGGAGACCCAGTACTTC

J: TRBJ2-5
D: NA
V: TRBV28
size: many
CDR3: CASSLSGEETQYF
DNA: TGTGCCAGCAGTTTGTCAGGGGAAGAGACCCAGTACTTC

J: TRBJ1-6
D: NA
V: TRBV19
size: few
CDR3: CASSAGGRTNSPLHF
DNA: TGTGCCAGTAGTGCGGGCGGACGGACCAATTCACCCCTCCACTTT

J: TRBJ2-7
D: NA
V: TRBV6-6
size: many
CDR3: CASSGPSYEQYF
DNA: TGTGCCAGCAGTGGGCCCTCCTACGAGCAGTACTTC

J: TRBJ1-4
D: NA
V: TRBV7-2
size: few
CDR3: CASSLDSRAINEKLFF
DNA: TGTGCCAGCAGCCTGGACAGCCGAGCAATAAATGAAAAACTGTTTTTT

J: TRBJ1-5
D: NA
V: TRBV4-3
size: many
CDR3: CASSQTLRGNNQPQHF
DNA: TGCGCCAGCAGCCAAACCCTTCGGGGAAATAATCAGCCCCAGCATTTT

J: TRBJ1-5
D: NA
V: TRBV11-2
size: few
CDR3: CASSLIGKSNQPQHF
DNA: TGTGCCAGCAGCTTAATTGGGAAGAGCAATCAGCCCCAGCATTTT

J: TRBJ2-7
D: TRBD2
V: TRBV7-2
size: many
CDR3: CASSSRGGAYEQYF
DNA: TGTGCCAGCAGCTCCCGCGGGGGGGCCTACGAGCAGTACTTC

J: TRBJ1-6
D: TRBD1
V: TRBV10-3
size: many
CDR3: CAISQSGQGQNSPLHF
DNA: TGTGCCATCAGTCAAAGTGGACAGGGCCAAAATTCACCCCTCCACTTT

J: TRBJ1-1
D: NA
V: TRBV7-2
size: few
CDR3: CASSLDPTATEAFF
DNA: TGTGCCAGCAGCTTAGACCCGACAGCCACTGAAGCTTTCTTT

J: TRBJ2-3
D: TRBD2
V: TRBV6-2/TRBV6-3
size: many
CDR3: CASSRLAGTTDTQYF
DNA: TGTGCCAGCAGTCGACTAGCGGGAACCACAGATACGCAGTATTTT

J: TRBJ1-2
D: TRBD1
V: TRBV7-2
size: few
CDR3: CASSRDSKSGYTF
DNA: TGTGCCAGCAGCCGGGACAGCAAAAGTGGCTACACCTTC

J: TRBJ2-1
D: TRBD2
V: TRBV7-9
size: few
CDR3: CASSFPSGGYNEQFF
DNA: TGTGCCAGCAGCTTTCCCAGCGGGGGCTACAATGAGCAGTTCTTC